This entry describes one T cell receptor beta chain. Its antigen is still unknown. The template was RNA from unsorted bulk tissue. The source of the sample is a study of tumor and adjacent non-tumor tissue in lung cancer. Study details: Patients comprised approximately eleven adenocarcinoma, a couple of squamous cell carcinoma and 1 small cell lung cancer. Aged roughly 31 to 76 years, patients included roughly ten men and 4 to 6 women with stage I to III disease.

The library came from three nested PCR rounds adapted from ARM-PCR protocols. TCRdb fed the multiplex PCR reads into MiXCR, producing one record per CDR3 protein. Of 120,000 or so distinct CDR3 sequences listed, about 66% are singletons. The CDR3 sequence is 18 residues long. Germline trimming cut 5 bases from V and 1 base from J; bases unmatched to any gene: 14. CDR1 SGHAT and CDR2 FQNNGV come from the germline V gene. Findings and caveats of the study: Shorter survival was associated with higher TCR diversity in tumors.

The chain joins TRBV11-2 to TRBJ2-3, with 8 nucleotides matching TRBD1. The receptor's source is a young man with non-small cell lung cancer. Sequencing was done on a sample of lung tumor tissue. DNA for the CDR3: TGTGCCAGCAGCCCGCGCCGCCTACAGGGGGTGGGCACAGATACGCAGTATTTT. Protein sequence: CASSPRRLQGVGTDTQYF.